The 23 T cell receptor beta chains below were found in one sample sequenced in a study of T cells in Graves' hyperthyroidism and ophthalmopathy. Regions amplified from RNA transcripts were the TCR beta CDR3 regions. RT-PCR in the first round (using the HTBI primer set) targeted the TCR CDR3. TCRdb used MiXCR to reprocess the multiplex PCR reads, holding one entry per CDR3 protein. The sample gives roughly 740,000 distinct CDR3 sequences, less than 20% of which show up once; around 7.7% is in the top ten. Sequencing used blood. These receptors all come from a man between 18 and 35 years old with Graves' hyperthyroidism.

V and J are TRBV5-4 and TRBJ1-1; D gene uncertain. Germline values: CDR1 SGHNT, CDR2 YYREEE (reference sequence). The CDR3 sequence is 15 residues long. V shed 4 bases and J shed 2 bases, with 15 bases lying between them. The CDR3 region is CASSLGLRGNTEAFF. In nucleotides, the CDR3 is TGTGCCAGCAGCCTCGGTCTTCGGGGTAACACTGAAGCTTTCTTT. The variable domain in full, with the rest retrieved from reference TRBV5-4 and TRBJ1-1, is ETGVTQSPTHLIKTRGQQVTLRCSSQSGHNTVSWYQQALGQGPQFIFQYYREEENGRGNFPPRFSGLQFPNYSSELNVNALELDDSALYLCASSLGLRGNTEAFFGQGTRLTVV.

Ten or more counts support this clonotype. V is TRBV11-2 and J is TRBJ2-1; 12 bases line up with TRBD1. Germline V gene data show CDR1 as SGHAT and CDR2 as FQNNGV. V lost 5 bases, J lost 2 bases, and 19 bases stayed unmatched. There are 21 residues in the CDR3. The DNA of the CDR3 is TGTGCCAGCAGCCGGGACAGGGGGCTCACGGCCGACAGCCCTACCTACAATGAGCAGTTCTTC. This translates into CASSRDRGLTADSPTYNEQFF. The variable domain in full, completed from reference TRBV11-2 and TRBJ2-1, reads EAGVAQSPRYKIIEKRQSVAFWCNPISGHATLYWYQQILGQGPKLLIQFQNNGVVDDSQLPKDRFSAERLKGVDSTLKIQPAKLEDSAVYLCASSRDRGLTADSPTYNEQFFGPGTRLTVL.

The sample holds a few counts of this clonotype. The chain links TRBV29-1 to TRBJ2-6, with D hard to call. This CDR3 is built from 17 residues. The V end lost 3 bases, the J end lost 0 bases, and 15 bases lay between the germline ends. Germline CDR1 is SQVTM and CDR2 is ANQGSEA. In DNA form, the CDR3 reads TGCAGCGTTGACCCCGGCCCGGGTATCTCTGGGGCCAACGTCCTGACTTTC. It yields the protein CSVDPGPGISGANVLTF.

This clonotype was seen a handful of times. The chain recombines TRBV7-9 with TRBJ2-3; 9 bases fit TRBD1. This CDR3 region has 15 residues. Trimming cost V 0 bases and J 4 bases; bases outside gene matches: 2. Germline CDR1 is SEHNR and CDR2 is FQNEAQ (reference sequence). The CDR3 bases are TGTGCCAGCAGCTTAGCGACAGGGGGTTCAGATACGCAGTATTTT. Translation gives CASSLATGGSDTQYF.

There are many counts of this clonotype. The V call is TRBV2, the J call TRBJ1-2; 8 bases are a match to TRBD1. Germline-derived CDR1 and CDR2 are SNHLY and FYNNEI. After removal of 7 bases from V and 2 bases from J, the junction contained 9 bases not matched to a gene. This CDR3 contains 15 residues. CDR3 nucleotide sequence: TGTGCCAGCACCAAATCTCGGACAGGGAACTATGGCTACACCTTC. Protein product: CASTKSRTGNYGYTF.

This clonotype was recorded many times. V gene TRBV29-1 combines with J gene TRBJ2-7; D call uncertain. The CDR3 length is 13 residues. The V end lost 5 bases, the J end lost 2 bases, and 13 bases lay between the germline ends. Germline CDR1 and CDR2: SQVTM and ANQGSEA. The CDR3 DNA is TGCAGCGTTCAAGTCCAGGAAACCTACGAGCAGTACTTC. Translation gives CSVQVQETYEQYF.

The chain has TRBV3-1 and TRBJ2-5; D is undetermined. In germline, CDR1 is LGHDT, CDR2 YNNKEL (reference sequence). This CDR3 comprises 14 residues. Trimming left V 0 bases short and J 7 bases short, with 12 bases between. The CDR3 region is CASSQDRRPGTQYF. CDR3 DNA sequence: TGTGCCAGCAGCCAAGATCGACGGCCGGGGACCCAGTACTTC.

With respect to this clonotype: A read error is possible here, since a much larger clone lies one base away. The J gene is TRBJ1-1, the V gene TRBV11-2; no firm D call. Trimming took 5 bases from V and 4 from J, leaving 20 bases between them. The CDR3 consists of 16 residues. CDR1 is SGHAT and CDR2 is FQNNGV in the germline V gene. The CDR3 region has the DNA TGTGCCAGCAGCACCCGATCCAAGGCTAAGAGCACTGAAGCTTTCTTT. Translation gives CASSTRSKAKSTEAFF.

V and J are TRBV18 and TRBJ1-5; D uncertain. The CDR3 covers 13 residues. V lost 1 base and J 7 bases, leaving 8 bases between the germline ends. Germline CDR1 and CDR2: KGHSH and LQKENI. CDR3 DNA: TGTGCCAGCTCACCACTTTCAGACCAGCCCCAGCATTTT. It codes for CASSPLSDQPQHF.

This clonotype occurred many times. CDR3 sequence: CASSGRNVRETQYF. Written as DNA, the CDR3 is TGTGCCAGCAGTGGGAGGAATGTCAGGGAGACCCAGTACTTC. The chain carries TRBV28 and TRBJ2-5, with a possible D match to TRBD2 (6 bases). Germline CDR1 MDHEN, CDR2 SYDVKM. The V end lost 5 bases, the J end lost 5 bases, and 15 bases lay between the germline ends. The CDR3 is 14 amino acids.

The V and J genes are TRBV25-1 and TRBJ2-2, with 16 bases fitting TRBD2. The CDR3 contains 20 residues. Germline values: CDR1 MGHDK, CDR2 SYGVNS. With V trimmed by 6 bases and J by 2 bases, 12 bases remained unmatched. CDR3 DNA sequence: TGTGCCAGCAGGACCTCTCCGGGACTAGCGGGAGGGCCCAACACCGGGGAGCTGTTTTTT. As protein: CASRTSPGLAGGPNTGELFF.

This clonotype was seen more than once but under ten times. In DNA form, the CDR3 reads TGTGCCTGGAACATGGGCAGGGGTTATGGGGCCAACGTCCTGACTTTC. It yields the protein CAWNMGRGYGANVLTF. This rearrangement joins TRBV30 to TRBJ2-6; tentatively, D is TRBD1 (6 bases). The CDR3 runs to 16 residues. Germline CDR1 is GTSNPN and CDR2 is SVGIG (reference sequence). The V and J ends lost 4 bases and 3 bases respectively, with 16 bases between them.

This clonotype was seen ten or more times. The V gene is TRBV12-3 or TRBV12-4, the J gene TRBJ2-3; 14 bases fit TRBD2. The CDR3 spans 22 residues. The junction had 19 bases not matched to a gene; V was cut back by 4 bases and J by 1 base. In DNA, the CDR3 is TGTGCCAGCAGTTGGGGACTAGCGGGAGTTTCAAGTCTTGATGTTGGCACAGATACGCAGTATTTT. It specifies CASSWGLAGVSSLDVGTDTQYF.

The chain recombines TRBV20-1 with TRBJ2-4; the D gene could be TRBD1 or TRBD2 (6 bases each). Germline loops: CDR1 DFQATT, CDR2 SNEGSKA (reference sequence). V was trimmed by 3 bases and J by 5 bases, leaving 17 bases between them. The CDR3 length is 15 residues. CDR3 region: CSARVHGGAENIQYF. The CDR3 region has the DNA TGCAGTGCTAGGGTGCACGGGGGCGCGGAAAACATTCAGTACTTC.

The DNA of the CDR3 is TGTGCCAGCAGCCCATCCCTAGGAGACAGTAACTATGGCTACACCTTC. Encoded protein: CASSPSLGDSNYGYTF. The rearrangement uses TRBV9 and TRBJ1-2; D perhaps matches TRBD1 (5 bases). V was clipped by 4 bases and J by 1 base, with 17 bases between them. The CDR3 loop spans 16 amino acids. The germline gives CDR1 SGDLS, CDR2 YYNGEE.

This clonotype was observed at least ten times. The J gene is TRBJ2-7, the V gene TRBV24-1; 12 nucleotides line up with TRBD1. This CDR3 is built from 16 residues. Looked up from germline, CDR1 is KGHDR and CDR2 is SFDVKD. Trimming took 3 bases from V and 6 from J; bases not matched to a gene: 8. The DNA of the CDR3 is TGTGCCACCAGTGATCCGGGACAGGGGGCCACAGGCGAGCAGTACTTC. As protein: CATSDPGQGATGEQYF.

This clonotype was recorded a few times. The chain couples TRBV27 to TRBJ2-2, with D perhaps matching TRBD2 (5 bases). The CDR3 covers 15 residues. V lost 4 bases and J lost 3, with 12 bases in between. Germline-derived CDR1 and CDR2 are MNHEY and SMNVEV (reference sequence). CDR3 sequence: CASSSWTGYTGELFF. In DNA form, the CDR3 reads TGTGCCAGCAGTTCTTGGACTGGGTACACCGGGGAGCTGTTTTTT.

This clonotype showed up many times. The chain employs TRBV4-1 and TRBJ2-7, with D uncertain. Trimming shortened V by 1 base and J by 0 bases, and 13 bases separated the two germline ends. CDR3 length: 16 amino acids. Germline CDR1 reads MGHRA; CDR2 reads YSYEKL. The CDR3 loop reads CASSQGRVTASYEQYF. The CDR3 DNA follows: TGCGCCAGCAGCCAAGGTCGAGTCACGGCCTCCTACGAGCAGTACTTC.

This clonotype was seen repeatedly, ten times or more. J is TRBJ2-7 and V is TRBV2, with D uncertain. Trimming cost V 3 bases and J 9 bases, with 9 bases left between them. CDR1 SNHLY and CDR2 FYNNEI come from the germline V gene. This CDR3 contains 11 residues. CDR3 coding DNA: TGTGCCAGCAGTGACCGTCCGCCGCAGTACTTC. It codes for CASSDRPPQYF. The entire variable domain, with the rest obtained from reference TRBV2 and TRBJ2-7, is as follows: EPEVTQTPSHQVTQMGQEVILRCVPISNHLYFYWYRQILGQKVEFLVSFYNNEISEKSEIFDDQFSVERPDGSNFTLKIRSTKLEDSAMYFCASSDRPPQYFGPGTRLTVT.

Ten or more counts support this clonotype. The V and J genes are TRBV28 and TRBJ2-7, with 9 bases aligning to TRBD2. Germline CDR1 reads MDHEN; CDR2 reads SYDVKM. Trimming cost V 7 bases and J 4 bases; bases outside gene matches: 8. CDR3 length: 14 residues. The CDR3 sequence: CASNSAGGPYEQYF. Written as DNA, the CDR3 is TGTGCCAGCAATTCGGCGGGAGGGCCGTACGAGCAGTACTTC.

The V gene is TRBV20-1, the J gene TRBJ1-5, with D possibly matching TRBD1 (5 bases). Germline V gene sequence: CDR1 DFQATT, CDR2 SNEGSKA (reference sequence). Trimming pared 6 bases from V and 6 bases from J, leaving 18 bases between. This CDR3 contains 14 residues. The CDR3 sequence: CSAQSARASQPQHF. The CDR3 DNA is TGCAGTGCCCAGAGTGCCAGGGCAAGTCAGCCCCAGCATTTT.

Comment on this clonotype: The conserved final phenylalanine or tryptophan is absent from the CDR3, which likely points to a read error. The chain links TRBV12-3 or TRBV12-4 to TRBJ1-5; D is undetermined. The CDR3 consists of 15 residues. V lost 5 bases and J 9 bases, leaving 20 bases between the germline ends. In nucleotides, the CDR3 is TGTGCCAGCAGTCGATCAGACTGGCTGAAGGGGCCCCAGCATCTT. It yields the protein CASSRSDWLKGPQHL.

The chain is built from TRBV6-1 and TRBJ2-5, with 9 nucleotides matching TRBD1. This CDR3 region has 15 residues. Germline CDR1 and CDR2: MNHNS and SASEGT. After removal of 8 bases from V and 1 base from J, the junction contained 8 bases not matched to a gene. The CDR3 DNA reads TGTGCCAGCCACCGCGGACAGGGGCTCCAAGAGACCCAGTACTTC. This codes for CASHRGQGLQETQYF.